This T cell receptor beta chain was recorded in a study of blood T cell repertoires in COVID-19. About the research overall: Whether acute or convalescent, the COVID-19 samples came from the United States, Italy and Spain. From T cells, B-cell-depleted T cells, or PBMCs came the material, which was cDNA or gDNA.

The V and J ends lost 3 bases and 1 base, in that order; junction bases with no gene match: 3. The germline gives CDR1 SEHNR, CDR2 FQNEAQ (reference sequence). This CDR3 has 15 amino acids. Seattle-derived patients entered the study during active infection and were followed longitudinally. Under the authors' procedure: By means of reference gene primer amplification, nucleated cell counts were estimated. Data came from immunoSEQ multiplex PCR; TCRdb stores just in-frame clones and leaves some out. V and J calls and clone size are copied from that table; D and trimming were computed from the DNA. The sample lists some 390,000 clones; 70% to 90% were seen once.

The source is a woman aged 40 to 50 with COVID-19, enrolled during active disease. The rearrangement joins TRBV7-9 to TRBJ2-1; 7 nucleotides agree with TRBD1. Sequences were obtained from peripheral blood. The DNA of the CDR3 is TGTGCCAGCAGCTTCCTGGGACAGTCCTACAATGAGCAGTTCTTC. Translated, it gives CASSFLGQSYNEQFF.